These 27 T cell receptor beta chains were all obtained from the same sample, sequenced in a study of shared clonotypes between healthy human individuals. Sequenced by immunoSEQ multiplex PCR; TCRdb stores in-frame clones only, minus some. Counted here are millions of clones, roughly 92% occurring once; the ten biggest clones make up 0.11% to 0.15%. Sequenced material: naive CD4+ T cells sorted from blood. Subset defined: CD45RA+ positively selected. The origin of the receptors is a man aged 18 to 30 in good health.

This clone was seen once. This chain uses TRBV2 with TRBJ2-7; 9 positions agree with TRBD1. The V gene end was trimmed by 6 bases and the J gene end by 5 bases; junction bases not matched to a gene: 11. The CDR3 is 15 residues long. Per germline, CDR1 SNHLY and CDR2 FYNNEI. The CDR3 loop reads CASSHRDRVSNEQYF. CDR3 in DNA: TGTGCCAGCAGCCACCGGGACAGGGTCTCGAACGAGCAGTACTTC.

CDR3 nucleotides: TGTGCCAGCAGTGCCCGACAGAATAGCAATCAGCCCCAGCATTTT. This encodes CASSARQNSNQPQHF. The rearrangement links TRBV2 to TRBJ1-5; TRBD1 might be the D (5 bases). This CDR3 has 15 residues. Trimming shortened V by 4 bases and J by 0 bases, and 10 bases separated the two germline ends. Germline-derived CDR1 and CDR2 are SNHLY and FYNNEI.

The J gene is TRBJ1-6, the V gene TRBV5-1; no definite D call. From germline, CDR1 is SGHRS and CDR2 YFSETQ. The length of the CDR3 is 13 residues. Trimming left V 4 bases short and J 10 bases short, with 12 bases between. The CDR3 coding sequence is TGCGCCAGCAGCACTGAGGGTGGGTCACCCCTCCACTTT. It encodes CASSTEGGSPLHF.

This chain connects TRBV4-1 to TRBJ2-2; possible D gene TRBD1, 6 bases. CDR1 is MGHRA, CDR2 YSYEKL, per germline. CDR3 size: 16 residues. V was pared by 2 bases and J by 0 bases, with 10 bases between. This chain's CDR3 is CASSQRKGANTGELFF. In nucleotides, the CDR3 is TGCGCCAGCAGCCAAAGGAAGGGGGCGAACACCGGGGAGCTGTTTTTT.

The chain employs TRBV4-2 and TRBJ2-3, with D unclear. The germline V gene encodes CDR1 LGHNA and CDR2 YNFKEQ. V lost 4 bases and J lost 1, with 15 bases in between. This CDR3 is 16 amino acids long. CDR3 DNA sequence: TGTGCCAGCAGCCCCATAACCCCAATTGGCACAGATACGCAGTATTTT. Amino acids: CASSPITPIGTDTQYF.

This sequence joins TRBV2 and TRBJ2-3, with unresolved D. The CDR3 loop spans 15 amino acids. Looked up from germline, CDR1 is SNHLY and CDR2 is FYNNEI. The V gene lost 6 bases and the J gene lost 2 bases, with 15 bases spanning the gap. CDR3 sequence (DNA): TGTGCCAGCAGGCCTAACCGAGGTTTCACAGATACGCAGTATTTT. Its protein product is CASRPNRGFTDTQYF.

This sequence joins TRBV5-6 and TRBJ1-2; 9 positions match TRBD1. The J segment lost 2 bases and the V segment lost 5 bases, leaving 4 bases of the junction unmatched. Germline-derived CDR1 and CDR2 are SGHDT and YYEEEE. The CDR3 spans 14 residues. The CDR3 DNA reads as TGTGCCAGCAGGGGGGACAGGGCGAACTATGGCTACACCTTC. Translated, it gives CASRGDRANYGYTF. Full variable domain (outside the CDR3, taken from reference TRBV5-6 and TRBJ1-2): DAGVTQSPTHLIKTRGQQVTLRCSPKSGHDTVSWYQQALGQGPQFIFQYYEEEERQRGNFPDRFSGHQFPNYSSELNVNALLLGDSALYLCASRGDRANYGYTFGSGTRLTVV.

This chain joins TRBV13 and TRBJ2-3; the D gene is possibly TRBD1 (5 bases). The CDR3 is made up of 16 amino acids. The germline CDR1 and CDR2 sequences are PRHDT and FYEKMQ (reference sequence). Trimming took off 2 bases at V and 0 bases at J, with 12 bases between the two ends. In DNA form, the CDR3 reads TGTGCCAGCAGCTTACGGACATCTTCTAGCACAGATACGCAGTATTTT. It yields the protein CASSLRTSSSTDTQYF.

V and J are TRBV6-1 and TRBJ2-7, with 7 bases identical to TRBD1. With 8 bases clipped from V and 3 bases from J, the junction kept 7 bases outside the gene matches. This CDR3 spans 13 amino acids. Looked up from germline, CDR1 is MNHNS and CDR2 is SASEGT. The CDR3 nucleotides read TGTGCCAGCCTACCCCGGGACAGCTACGAGCAGTACTTC. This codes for CASLPRDSYEQYF.

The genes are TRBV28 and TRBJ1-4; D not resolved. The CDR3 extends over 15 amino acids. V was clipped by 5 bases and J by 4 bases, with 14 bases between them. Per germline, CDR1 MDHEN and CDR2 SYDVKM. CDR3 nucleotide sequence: TGTGCCAGCAGTGGATACAGAGCTTATAATGAAAAACTGTTTTTT. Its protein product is CASSGYRAYNEKLFF.

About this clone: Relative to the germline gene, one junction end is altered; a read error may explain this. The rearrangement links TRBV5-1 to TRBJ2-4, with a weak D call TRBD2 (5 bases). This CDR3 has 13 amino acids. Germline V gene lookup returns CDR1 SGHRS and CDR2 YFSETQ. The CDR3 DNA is TGCGCCAGCAGCTTGGATCCCAGCGGTATAGGGTTCTTC. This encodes CASSLDPSGIGFF.

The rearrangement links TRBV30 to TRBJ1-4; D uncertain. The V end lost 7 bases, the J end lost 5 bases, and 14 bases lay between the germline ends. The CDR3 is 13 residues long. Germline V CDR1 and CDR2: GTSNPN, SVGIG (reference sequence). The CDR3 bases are TGTGCCTCCCAGGAGAGCAGAAATGAAAAACTGTTTTTT. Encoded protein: CASQESRNEKLFF.

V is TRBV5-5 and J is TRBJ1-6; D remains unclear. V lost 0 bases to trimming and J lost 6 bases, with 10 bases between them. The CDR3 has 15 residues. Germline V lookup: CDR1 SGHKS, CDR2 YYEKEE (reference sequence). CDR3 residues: CASSLEFRTNSPLHF. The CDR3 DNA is TGTGCCAGCAGCTTGGAGTTCAGGACTAATTCACCCCTCCACTTT.

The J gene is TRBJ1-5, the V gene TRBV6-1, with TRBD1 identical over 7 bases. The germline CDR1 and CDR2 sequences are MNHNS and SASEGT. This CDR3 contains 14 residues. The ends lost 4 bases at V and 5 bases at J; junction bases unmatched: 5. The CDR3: CASSAGQVHQPQHF. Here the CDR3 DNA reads TGTGCCAGCAGTGCTGGACAGGTACATCAGCCCCAGCATTTT.

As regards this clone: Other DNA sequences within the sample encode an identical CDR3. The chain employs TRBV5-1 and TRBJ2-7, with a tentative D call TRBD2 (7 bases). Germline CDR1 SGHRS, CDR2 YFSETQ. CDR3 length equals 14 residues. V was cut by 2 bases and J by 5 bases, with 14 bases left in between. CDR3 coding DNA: TGCGCCAGCAGCTTTCGGGGGGCAGGGAACGAGCAGTACTTC. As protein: CASSFRGAGNEQYF.

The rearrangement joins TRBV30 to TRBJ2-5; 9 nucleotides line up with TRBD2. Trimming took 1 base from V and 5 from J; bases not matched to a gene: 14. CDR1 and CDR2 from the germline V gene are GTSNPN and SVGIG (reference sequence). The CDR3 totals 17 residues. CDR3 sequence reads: CAWSEVGLAGWEETQYF. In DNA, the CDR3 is TGTGCCTGGAGTGAGGTTGGGCTAGCGGGGTGGGAGGAGACCCAGTACTTC. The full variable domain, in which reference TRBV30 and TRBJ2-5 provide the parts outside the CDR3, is SQTIHQWPATLVQPVGSPLSLECTVEGTSNPNLYWYRQAAGRGLQLLFYSVGIGQISSEVPQNLSASRPQDRQFILSSKKLLLSDSGFYLCAWSEVGLAGWEETQYFGPGTRLLVL.

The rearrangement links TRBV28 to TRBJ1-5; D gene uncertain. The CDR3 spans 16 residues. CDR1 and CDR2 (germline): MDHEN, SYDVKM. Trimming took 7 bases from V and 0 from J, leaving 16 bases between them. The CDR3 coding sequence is TGTGCCAGCACCCTGGGTGGAATTTATAGCAATCAGCCCCAGCATTTT. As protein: CASTLGGIYSNQPQHF.

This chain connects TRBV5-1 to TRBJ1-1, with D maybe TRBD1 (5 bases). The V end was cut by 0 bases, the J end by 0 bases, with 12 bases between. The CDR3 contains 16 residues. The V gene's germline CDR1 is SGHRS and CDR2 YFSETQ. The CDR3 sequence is CASSLGAGYMNTEAFF. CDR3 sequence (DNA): TGCGCCAGCAGCTTGGGGGCAGGGTACATGAACACTGAAGCTTTCTTT.

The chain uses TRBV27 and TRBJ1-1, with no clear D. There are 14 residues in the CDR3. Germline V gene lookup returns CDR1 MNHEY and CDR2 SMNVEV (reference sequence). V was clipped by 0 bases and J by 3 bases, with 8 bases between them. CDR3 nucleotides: TGTGCCAGCAGTTTATCCTGGACGGACACTGAAGCTTTCTTT. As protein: CASSLSWTDTEAFF.

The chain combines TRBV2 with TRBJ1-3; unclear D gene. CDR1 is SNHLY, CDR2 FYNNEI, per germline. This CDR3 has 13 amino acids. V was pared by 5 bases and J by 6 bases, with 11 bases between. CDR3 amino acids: CASSNGRENTIYF. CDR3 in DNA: TGTGCCAGCAGTAATGGACGGGAAAACACCATATATTTT.

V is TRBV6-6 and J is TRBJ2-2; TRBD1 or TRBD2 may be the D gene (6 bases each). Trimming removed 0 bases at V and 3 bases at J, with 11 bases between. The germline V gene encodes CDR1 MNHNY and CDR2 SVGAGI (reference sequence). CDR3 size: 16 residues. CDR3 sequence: CASSYSRGDYTGELFF. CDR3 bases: TGTGCCAGCAGTTACTCGAGGGGGGATTACACCGGGGAGCTGTTTTTT.

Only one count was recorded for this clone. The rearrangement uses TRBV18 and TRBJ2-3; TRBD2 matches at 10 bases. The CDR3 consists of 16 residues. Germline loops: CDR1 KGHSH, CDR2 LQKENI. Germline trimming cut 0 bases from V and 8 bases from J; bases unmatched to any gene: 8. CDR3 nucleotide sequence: TGTGCCAGCTCACCACCGCGTCCTAGCGGGGGTAGTACGCAGTATTTT. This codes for CASSPPRPSGGSTQYF.

The CDR3 DNA reads as TGTGCCAGCAGTTCAGGACAGGGCGGGGAGGATACGCAGTATTTT. Its translation is CASSSGQGGEDTQYF. The chain employs TRBV28 and TRBJ2-3, with 8 bases lining up with TRBD1. Per germline, CDR1 MDHEN and CDR2 SYDVKM. This CDR3 has 15 residues. With 4 bases clipped from V and 6 bases from J, the junction kept 9 bases outside the gene matches.

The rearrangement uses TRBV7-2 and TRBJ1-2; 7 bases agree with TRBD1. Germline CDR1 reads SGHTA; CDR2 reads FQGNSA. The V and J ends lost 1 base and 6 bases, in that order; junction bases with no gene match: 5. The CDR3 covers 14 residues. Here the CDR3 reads CASSLGDRDHGYTF. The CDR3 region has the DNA TGTGCCAGCAGCTTAGGGGACAGAGACCATGGCTACACCTTC. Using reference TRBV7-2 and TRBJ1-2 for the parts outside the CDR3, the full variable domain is GAGVSQSPSNKVTEKGKDVELRCDPISGHTALYWYRQSLGQGLEFLIYFQGNSAPDKSGLPSDRFSAERTGGSVSTLTIQRTQQEDSAVYLCASSLGDRDHGYTFGSGTRLTVV.

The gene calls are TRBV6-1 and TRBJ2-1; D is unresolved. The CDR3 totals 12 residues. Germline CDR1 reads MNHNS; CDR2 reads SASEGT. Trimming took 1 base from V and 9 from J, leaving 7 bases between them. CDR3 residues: CASSEGSSEQFF. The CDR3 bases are TGTGCCAGCAGTGAAGGGAGTAGTGAGCAGTTCTTC.

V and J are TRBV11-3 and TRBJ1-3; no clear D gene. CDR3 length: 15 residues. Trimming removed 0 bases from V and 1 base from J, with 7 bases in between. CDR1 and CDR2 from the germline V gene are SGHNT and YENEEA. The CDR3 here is CASSLDGLSGNTIYF. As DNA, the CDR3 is TGTGCCAGCAGCTTAGATGGTCTTTCTGGAAACACCATATATTTT.

The CDR3 bases are TGTGCCAGCAGCTTTACACGGACCAATTCACCCCTCCACTTT. Amino acid sequence: CASSFTRTNSPLHF. The chain uses TRBV5-6 and TRBJ1-6; D remains unclear. Trimming removed 2 bases from V and 7 bases from J, with 10 bases in between. Germline V gives CDR1 SGHDT, CDR2 YYEEEE. The CDR3 consists of 14 residues. Complete variable domain (other parts from reference TRBV5-6 and TRBJ1-6): DAGVTQSPTHLIKTRGQQVTLRCSPKSGHDTVSWYQQALGQGPQFIFQYYEEEERQRGNFPDRFSGHQFPNYSSELNVNALLLGDSALYLCASSFTRTNSPLHFGNGTRLTVT.